One sample yielded the 26 T cell receptor beta chains listed below, sequenced in a study of type 1 and type 2 diabetes patients. Genomic DNA was the PCR template. The TCR beta CDR3 region was amplified using 30 forward and 13 reverse primers. A single record per CDR3 protein comes from TCRdb applying MiXCR to the multiplex PCR reads. The sample has some 250,000 distinct CDR3 sequences, around 47% seen once. The source material was peripheral blood mononuclear cells (PBMCs). Receptors originate from a man aged 18-30 years with type 2 diabetes.

This clonotype has just a few counts. The rearrangement uses TRBV19 and TRBJ1-1; tentatively, D is TRBD1 (5 bases). The CDR3 totals 15 residues. Germline CDR1 reads LNHDA; CDR2 reads SQIVND (reference sequence). Trimming pared 5 bases from V and 3 bases from J, leaving 16 bases between. CDR3 sequence reads: CASSPLTGGDTEAFF. For the CDR3, the DNA is TGTGCCAGTAGTCCCCTAACTGGGGGGGACACTGAAGCTTTCTTT.

This clonotype has only a few counts. The J gene is TRBJ2-5, the V gene TRBV7-6, with 13 positions matching TRBD2. Germline loops: CDR1 SGHVS, CDR2 FNYEAQ. V lost 5 bases and J lost 3; bases outside the gene matches: 3. This CDR3 contains 15 residues. The CDR3 region is CASSILAGGKETQYF. Here the CDR3 DNA reads TGTGCCAGCAGCATACTAGCGGGGGGGAAAGAGACCCAGTACTTC. Using reference TRBV7-6 and TRBJ2-5 for the parts outside the CDR3, the full variable domain is GAGVSQSPRYKVTKRGQDVALRCDPISGHVSLYWYRQALGQGPEFLTYFNYEAQQDKSGLPNDRFSAERPEGSISTLTIQRTEQRDSAMYRCASSILAGGKETQYFGPGTRLLVL.

The V and J genes are TRBV7-2 and TRBJ2-1; 9 bases match TRBD2. The CDR3 is 16 amino acids. The V segment lost 1 base and the J segment 2 bases; nucleotides outside the gene matches: 3. CDR1 is SGHTA and CDR2 is FQGNSA in the germline V gene. The CDR3 region is CASSLEGGGAYNEQFF. The CDR3 region has the DNA TGTGCCAGCAGCTTAGAGGGCGGGGGGGCCTACAATGAGCAGTTCTTC.

The CDR3 sequence is CASSPQDTQYF. As DNA, the CDR3 is TGTGCCAGCTCACCACAGGATACGCAGTATTTT. This chain uses TRBV18 with TRBJ2-3, with unresolved D. From germline, CDR1 is KGHSH and CDR2 LQKENI. Trimming stripped 1 base from V and 6 bases from J, with 2 bases between. The CDR3 totals 11 residues.

This clonotype was picked up a small number of times. CDR3 coding DNA: TGTGCCAGCAGTTACTCTTCGAATGGCAATCAGCCCCAGCATTTT. Translation gives CASSYSSNGNQPQHF. The gene calls are TRBV6-5 and TRBJ1-5; D gene uncertain. Trimming removed 0 bases from V and 2 bases from J, with 8 bases in between. The CDR3 contains 15 residues. Germline CDR1 reads MNHEY; CDR2 reads SVGAGI.

This clonotype has at least ten counts. V and J are TRBV2 and TRBJ1-1; TRBD1 is a possible D gene (6 bases). The V end was cut by 11 bases, the J end by 3 bases, with 10 bases between. Germline V gives CDR1 SNHLY, CDR2 FYNNEI. The CDR3 is made up of 11 amino acids. The CDR3 region is CAGHRDTEAFF. The CDR3, as DNA: TGTGCCGGACACAGGGACACTGAAGCTTTCTTT. The complete variable domain, with remaining parts taken from reference TRBV2 and TRBJ1-1, reads EPEVTQTPSHQVTQMGQEVILRCVPISNHLYFYWYRQILGQKVEFLVSFYNNEISEKSEIFDDQFSVERPDGSNFTLKIRSTKLEDSAMYFCAGHRDTEAFFGQGTRLTVV.

This clonotype was found once. CDR3 loop: CSATGSGAYEQYF. DNA for the CDR3: TGCAGTGCTACTGGGTCAGGGGCTTACGAGCAGTACTTC. The chain recombines TRBV20-1 with TRBJ2-7, with D perhaps matching TRBD1 (6 bases). The germline gives CDR1 DFQATT, CDR2 SNEGSKA (reference sequence). The CDR3 is made up of 13 amino acids. The V end was cut by 4 bases, the J end by 4 bases, with 14 bases between.

The chain recombines TRBV9 with TRBJ2-7; the match to TRBD1 covers 9 bases. The CDR3 loop spans 13 amino acids. J gave up 4 bases and V 7 bases, and 6 bases lay outside the gene matches. In germline, CDR1 is SGDLS, CDR2 YYNGEE. CDR3 sequence (DNA): TGTGCCAGCGGTAGAGACAGGGGGTACGAGCAGTACTTC. This gives the protein CASGRDRGYEQYF.

The V and J genes are TRBV6-1 and TRBJ2-3; 11 nucleotides line up with TRBD2. Germline assignment: CDR1 MNHNS and CDR2 SASEGT. Trimming took 5 bases from V and 4 from J; bases not matched to a gene: 11. The CDR3 extends over 17 amino acids. CDR3 sequence reads: CASSYRSIAGGPDTQYF. The CDR3 DNA is TGTGCCAGCAGTTACCGGTCCATAGCGGGAGGGCCAGATACGCAGTATTTT.

This clonotype occurred a few times. V gene TRBV7-6 combines with J gene TRBJ1-1; D remains ambiguous. The CDR3 is made up of 13 amino acids. The germline V and J ends were trimmed by 2 bases and 1 base, with 5 bases remaining between them. In germline, CDR1 is SGHVS, CDR2 FNYEAQ. The DNA for the CDR3 is TGTGCCAGCAGCTTAACCCCGAACACTGAAGCTTTCTTT. Translation gives CASSLTPNTEAFF.

The chain joins TRBV20-1 to TRBJ2-3; D perhaps matches TRBD2 (6 bases). V lost 0 bases, J lost 3 bases, and 19 bases lay in between. Germline CDR1 reads DFQATT; CDR2 reads SNEGSKA (reference sequence). This CDR3 is built from 17 residues. The CDR3 DNA reads TGCAGTGCTAGAGACGCCTCAACTCGGAGGGGTACAGATACGCAGTATTTT. The encoded protein is CSARDASTRRGTDTQYF.

CDR3 sequence: CASSRLAGNTGELFF. The CDR3 bases are TGTGCCAGCAGTAGACTAGCGGGGAACACCGGGGAGCTGTTTTTT. This rearrangement joins TRBV2 to TRBJ2-2; 10 positions match TRBD2. In germline, CDR1 is SNHLY, CDR2 FYNNEI. The CDR3 is 15 amino acids. The V segment lost 5 bases and the J segment 1 base; nucleotides outside the gene matches: 1.

This clonotype was counted only a few times. The rearrangement links TRBV5-1 to TRBJ1-6; 9 bases match TRBD1. CDR1 is SGHRS, CDR2 YFSETQ, per germline. This CDR3 contains 15 residues. The J segment lost 7 bases and the V segment lost 0 bases, leaving 2 bases of the junction unmatched. CDR3 sequence reads: CASSLVQGANSPLHF. The CDR3 DNA sequence: TGCGCCAGCAGCTTGGTACAGGGGGCGAATTCACCCCTCCACTTT. Variable domain in full (rest from reference TRBV5-1 and TRBJ1-6): KAGVTQTPRYLIKTRGQQVTLSCSPISGHRSVSWYQQTPGQGLQFLFEYFSETQRNKGNFPGRFSGRQFSNSRSEMNVSTLELGDSALYLCASSLVQGANSPLHFGNGTRLTVT.

The table lists this clonotype with a few counts. The V call is TRBV6-1, the J call TRBJ2-7; D is perhaps TRBD1 (6 bases). The CDR3 runs 15 residues. Germline lookup yields CDR1 MNHNS and CDR2 SASEGT. V gave up 1 base and J gave up 1 base, with 11 bases separating them. This CDR3 is CASSEVMGQSYEQYF. The CDR3 bases are TGTGCCAGCAGTGAAGTCATGGGACAATCCTACGAGCAGTACTTC.

This rearrangement joins TRBV19 to TRBJ1-5; D unclear. Germline V CDR1 and CDR2: LNHDA, SQIVND (reference sequence). The CDR3 extends over 15 amino acids. Trimming shortened V by 3 bases and J by 4 bases, and 13 bases separated the two germline ends. CDR3 loop: CASSIIRAQNQPQHF. CDR3 bases: TGTGCCAGTAGTATTATAAGGGCTCAAAATCAGCCCCAGCATTTT.

This chain joins TRBV7-2 and TRBJ1-6, with D possibly TRBD1 on 6 matching bases. The CDR3 runs to 14 residues. V was cut by 5 bases and J by 5 bases, with 10 bases left in between. The germline gives CDR1 SGHTA, CDR2 FQGNSA. Here the CDR3 reads CASSGGRNNSPLHF. The CDR3 nucleotides are TGTGCCAGCAGCGGGGGGCGGAATAATTCACCCCTCCACTTT.

This clonotype was counted a few times. The chain has TRBV7-9 and TRBJ2-7; D unclear. Germline values: CDR1 SEHNR, CDR2 FQNEAQ (reference sequence). Deletions cut 4 bases from V and 1 base from J, with 14 bases between. This CDR3 comprises 15 residues. The CDR3, as DNA: TGTGCCAGCAGCTCCCTCCAACGAGGATCCTACGAGCAGTACTTC. Residues: CASSSLQRGSYEQYF.

This clonotype was picked up a small number of times. The genes are TRBV20-1 and TRBJ2-7, with D maybe TRBD1 (6 bases). CDR1 and CDR2 (germline): DFQATT, SNEGSKA (reference sequence). Trimming shortened V by 3 bases and J by 3 bases, and 9 bases separated the two germline ends. This CDR3 is built from 12 residues. CDR3 loop: CSASPGVYEQYF. The CDR3 nucleotides read TGCAGTGCTAGTCCAGGGGTCTACGAGCAGTACTTC.

The chain employs TRBV28 and TRBJ2-2; D not certain. Germline V CDR1 and CDR2: MDHEN, SYDVKM. V dropped 7 bases and J dropped 8 bases, with 8 bases sitting between them. The length of the CDR3 is 11 residues. CDR3 amino acids: CASTPGGELFF. The CDR3 bases are TGTGCCAGCACTCCCGGGGGGGAGCTGTTTTTT.

Regarding this clonotype: A junction end diverges from the germline sequence, so it may reflect a read error. V is TRBV19 and J is TRBJ1-6; 7 bases fit TRBD1. Per the germline V gene, CDR1 is LNHDA and CDR2 is SQIVND (reference sequence). CDR3 size: 16 residues. CDR3 sequence (DNA): TGTGCCGGTAGGGGACAGATGGGCTCCTATAATTCACCCCTCCACTTT. Its protein product is CAGRGQMGSYNSPLHF.

This clonotype was observed a single time. The chain uses TRBV19 and TRBJ1-3; D not resolved. Trimming took 9 bases from V and 0 from J, leaving 9 bases between them. CDR3 length equals 13 residues. The germline CDR1 and CDR2 sequences are LNHDA and SQIVND (reference sequence). CDR3 sequence: CASRRFSGNTIYF. The CDR3 DNA is TGTGCCAGCAGACGGTTCTCTGGAAACACCATATATTTT.

V gene TRBV4-3 combines with J gene TRBJ1-4; D unclear. Germline CDR1 LGHNA, CDR2 YSLEER. The CDR3 has 16 amino acids. The V end lost 1 base, the J end lost 0 bases, and 9 bases lay between the germline ends. The CDR3 DNA follows: TGCGCCAGCAGCCAAGCTTACACTGCAACTAATGAAAAACTGTTTTTT. This encodes CASSQAYTATNEKLFF.

In DNA form, the CDR3 reads TGTGCCAGCAGCTTGGGGGTGGGCTCCTACGAGCAGTACTTC. Its protein product is CASSLGVGSYEQYF. The chain couples TRBV5-5 to TRBJ2-7; D ambiguous. V lost 0 bases to trimming and J lost 0 bases, with 7 bases between them. Germline values: CDR1 SGHKS, CDR2 YYEKEE (reference sequence). This CDR3 is 14 amino acids long.

This clonotype has a single count. The chain combines TRBV30 with TRBJ2-7; D assignment may be TRBD1 or TRBD2 (7 bases each). The V end was cut by 0 bases, the J end by 11 bases, with 14 bases between. CDR3 length: 12 amino acids. The germline V gene encodes CDR1 GTSNPN and CDR2 SVGIG (reference sequence). The CDR3 spells CAWSVSRGGKYF. In DNA, the CDR3 is TGTGCCTGGAGTGTATCCAGGGGGGGAAAGTACTTC.

The chain links TRBV19 to TRBJ2-1; 9 nucleotides match TRBD1. Germline assignment: CDR1 LNHDA and CDR2 SQIVND (reference sequence). With 6 bases clipped from V and 3 bases from J, the junction kept 6 bases outside the gene matches. This CDR3 comprises 15 residues. This CDR3 reads CASRVRDRVYNEQFF. The CDR3 DNA follows: TGTGCCAGTAGGGTCCGGGACAGGGTCTACAATGAGCAGTTCTTC.

The V and J genes are TRBV4-3 and TRBJ2-1; TRBD1 matches at 10 bases. Germline V gene data show CDR1 as LGHNA and CDR2 as YSLEER. With V trimmed by 5 bases and J by 5 bases, 12 bases remained unmatched. This CDR3 spans 17 amino acids. The DNA for the CDR3 is TGCGCCAGCAGCACCCAAGCCGGGACAGGGGCCAACAATGAGCAGTTCTTC. It specifies CASSTQAGTGANNEQFF.